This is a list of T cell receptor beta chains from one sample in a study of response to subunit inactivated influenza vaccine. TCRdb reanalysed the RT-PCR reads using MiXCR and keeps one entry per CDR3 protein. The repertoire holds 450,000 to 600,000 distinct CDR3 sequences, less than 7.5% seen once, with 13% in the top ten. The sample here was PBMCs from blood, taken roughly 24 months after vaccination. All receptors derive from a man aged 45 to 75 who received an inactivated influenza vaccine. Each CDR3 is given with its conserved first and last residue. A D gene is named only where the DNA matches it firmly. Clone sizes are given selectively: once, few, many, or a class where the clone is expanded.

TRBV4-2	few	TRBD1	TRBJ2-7	TGTGCCAGCAGCCAAATAATACAGGGGGCAGTAAAGGACGAGCAGTACTTC	CASSQIIQGAVKDEQYF
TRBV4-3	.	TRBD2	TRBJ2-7	TGCGCCAGCAGCCATGGGACTACCGACTACGAGCAGTACTTC	CASSHGTTDYEQYF
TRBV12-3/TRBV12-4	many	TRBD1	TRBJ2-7	TGTGCCAGCAGGCGTGGACAGGGCTACGAGCAGTACTTC	CASRRGQGYEQYF
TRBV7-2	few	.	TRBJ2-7	TGTGCCAGCAGTTTAAGCGAGCAACCCGCCTACGAGCAGTACTTC	CASSLSEQPAYEQYF
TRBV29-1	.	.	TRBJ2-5	TGCAGCGTTTACAGGAACCAAGAGACCCAGTACTTC	CSVYRNQETQYF
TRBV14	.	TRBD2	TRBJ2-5	TGTGCCAGCAGCCCTGGGACTAGAGAGACCCAGTACTTC	CASSPGTRETQYF
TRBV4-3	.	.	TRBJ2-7	TGCGCCAGCAGCCAAGAAAGGGGGACCTACGAGCAGTACTTC	CASSQERGTYEQYF
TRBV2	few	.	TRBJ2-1	TGTGCCAGCGAAGTCAACAATGAGCAGTTCTTC	CASEVNNEQFF
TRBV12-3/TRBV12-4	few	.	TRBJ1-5	TGTGCCAGCAGTTTAGCCGGGACTTCTCAGCCCCAGCATTTT	CASSLAGTSQPQHF
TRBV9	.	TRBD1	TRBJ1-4	TGTGCCAGCAGCTTTCACAGGGGCACTAATGAAAAACTGTTTTTT	CASSFHRGTNEKLFF
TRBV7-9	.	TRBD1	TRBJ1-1	TGTGCCAGCAGCCGACCGGACAGGGGGCTTCGGAACACTGAAGCTTTCTTT	CASSRPDRGLRNTEAFF
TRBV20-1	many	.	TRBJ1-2	TGCAGTGCGAGTAGCAGGCAGGGCTTCGGTGGCTACACCTTC	CSASSRQGFGGYTF
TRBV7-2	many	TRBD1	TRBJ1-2	TGTGCCAGCAGCCTAAATCGGGGACAGGGTGGAGGCTACACCTTC	CASSLNRGQGGGYTF
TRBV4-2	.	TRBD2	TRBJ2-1	TGTGCCAGCAGCCAAGGCCTAGCGGGAGGGCCTTACAATGAGCAGTTCTTC	CASSQGLAGGPYNEQFF
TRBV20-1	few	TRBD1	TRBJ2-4	TGCAGTGCTAGACCTCCAACAGGGGGCAAAAACATTCAGTACTTC	CSARPPTGGKNIQYF
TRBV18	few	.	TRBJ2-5	TGTGCCAGCTCACTCACAGCCCGGGCCCAGTACTTC	CASSLTARAQYF
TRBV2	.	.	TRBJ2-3	TGTGCCAGCAGGGGGACAAGCAGTTTCACAGATACGCAGTATTTT	CASRGTSSFTDTQYF